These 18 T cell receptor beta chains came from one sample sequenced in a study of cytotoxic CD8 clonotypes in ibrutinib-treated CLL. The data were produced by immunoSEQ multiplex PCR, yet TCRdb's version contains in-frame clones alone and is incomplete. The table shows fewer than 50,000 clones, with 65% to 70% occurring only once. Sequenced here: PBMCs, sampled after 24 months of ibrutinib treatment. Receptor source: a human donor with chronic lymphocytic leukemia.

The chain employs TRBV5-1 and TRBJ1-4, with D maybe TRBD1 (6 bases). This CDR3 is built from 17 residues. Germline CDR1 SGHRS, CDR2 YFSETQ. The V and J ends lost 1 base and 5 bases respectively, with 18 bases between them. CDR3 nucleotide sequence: TGCGCCAGCAGCTTGTCCAGAGGGGGACTTAGAAATGAAAAACTGTTTTTT. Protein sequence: CASSLSRGGLRNEKLFF. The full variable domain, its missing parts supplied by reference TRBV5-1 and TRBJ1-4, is KAGVTQTPRYLIKTRGQQVTLSCSPISGHRSVSWYQQTPGQGLQFLFEYFSETQRNKGNFPGRFSGRQFSNSRSEMNVSTLELGDSALYLCASSLSRGGLRNEKLFFGSGTQLSVL.

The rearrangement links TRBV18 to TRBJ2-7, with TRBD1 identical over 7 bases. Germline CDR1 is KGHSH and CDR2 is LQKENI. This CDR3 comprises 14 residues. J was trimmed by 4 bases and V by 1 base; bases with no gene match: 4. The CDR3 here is CASSPRDSHYEQYF. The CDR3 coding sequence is TGTGCCAGCTCACCACGGGACAGTCATTACGAGCAGTACTTC.

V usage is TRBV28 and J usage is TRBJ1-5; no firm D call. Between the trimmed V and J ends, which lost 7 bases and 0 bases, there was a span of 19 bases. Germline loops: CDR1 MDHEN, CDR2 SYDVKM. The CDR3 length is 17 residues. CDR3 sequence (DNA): TGTGCCAGCACCCCGTTTGGGCAGATCACTAGCAATCAGCCCCAGCATTTT. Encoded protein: CASTPFGQITSNQPQHF.

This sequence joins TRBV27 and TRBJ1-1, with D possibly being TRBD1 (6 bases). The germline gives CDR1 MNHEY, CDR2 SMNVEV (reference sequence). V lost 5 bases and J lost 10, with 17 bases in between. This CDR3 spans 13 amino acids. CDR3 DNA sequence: TGTGCCAGCAGTCCCCGGACAGCGCAAGGAGCTTTCTTT. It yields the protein CASSPRTAQGAFF.

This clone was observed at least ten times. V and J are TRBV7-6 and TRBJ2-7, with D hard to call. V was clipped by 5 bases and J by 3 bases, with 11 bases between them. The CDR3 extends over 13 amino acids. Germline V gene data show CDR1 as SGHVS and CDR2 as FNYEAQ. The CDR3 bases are TGTGCCAGCAGCGTAACTCCTAGCTACGAGCAGTACTTC. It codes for CASSVTPSYEQYF.

The chain's CDR3 is CASSPYSNTEAFF. The CDR3 coding sequence is TGTGCCAGCAGCCCCTACTCGAACACTGAAGCTTTCTTT. This rearrangement joins TRBV7-9 to TRBJ1-1; D is ambiguous. This CDR3 has 13 amino acids. Trimming removed 5 bases at V and 1 base at J, with 8 bases between. Germline V gives CDR1 SEHNR, CDR2 FQNEAQ (reference sequence).

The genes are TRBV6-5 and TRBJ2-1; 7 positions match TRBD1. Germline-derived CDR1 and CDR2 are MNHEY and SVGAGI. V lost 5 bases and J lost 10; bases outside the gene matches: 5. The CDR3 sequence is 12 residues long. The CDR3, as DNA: TGTGCCAGCAGTCACAGGGGTGTAGAGCAGTTCTTC. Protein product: CASSHRGVEQFF.

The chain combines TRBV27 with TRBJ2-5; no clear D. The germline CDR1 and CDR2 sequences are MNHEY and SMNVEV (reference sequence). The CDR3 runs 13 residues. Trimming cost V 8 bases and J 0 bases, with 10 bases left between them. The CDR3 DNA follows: TGTGCCAGCCGTCTCCGGAACCAAGAGACCCAGTACTTC. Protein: CASRLRNQETQYF.

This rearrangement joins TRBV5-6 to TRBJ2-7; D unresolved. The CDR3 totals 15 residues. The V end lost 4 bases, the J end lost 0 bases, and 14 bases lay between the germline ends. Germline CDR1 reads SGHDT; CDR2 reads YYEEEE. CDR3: CASSGKNTRSYEQYF. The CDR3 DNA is TGTGCCAGCAGCGGGAAGAATACTCGCTCCTACGAGCAGTACTTC.

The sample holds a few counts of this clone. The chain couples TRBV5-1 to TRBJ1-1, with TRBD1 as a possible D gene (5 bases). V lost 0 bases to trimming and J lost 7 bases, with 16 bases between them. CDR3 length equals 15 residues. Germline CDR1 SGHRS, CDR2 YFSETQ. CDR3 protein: CASSLDFRKTVEAFF. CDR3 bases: TGCGCCAGCAGCTTGGATTTTCGGAAGACAGTTGAAGCTTTCTTT.

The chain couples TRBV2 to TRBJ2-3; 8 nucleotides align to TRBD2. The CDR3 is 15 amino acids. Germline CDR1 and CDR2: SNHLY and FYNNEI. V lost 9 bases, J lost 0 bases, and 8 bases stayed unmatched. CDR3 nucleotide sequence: TGTGCCAGGAGTCAGCGGGGGCTTAGCACAGATACGCAGTATTTT. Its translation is CARSQRGLSTDTQYF.

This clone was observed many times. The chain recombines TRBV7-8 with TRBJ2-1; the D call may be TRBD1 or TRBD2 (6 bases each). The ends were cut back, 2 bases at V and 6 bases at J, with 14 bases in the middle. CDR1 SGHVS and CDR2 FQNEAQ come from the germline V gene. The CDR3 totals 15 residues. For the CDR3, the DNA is TGTGCCAGCAGCTTAAACGGGGGCCAGTTCAATGAGCAGTTCTTC. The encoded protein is CASSLNGGQFNEQFF.

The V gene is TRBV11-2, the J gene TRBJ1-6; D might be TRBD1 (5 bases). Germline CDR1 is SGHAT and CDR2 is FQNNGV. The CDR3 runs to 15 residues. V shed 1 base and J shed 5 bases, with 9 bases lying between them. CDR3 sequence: CASSLGGGNNSPLHF. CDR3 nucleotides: TGTGCCAGCAGCTTAGGGGGGGGGAATAATTCACCCCTCCACTTT.

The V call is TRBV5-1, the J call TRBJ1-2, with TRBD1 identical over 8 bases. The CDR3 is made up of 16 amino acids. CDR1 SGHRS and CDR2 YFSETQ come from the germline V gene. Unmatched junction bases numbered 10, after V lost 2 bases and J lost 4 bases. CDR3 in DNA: TGCGCCAGCAGCTTTGGACAGGGAATCCGTAGCTATGGCTACACCTTC. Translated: CASSFGQGIRSYGYTF.

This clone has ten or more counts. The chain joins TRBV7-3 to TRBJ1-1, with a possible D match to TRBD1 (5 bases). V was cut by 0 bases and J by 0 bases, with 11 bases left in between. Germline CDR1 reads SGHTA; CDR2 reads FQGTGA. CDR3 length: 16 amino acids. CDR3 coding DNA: TGTGCCAGCAGCTTAACGACAGAAAACATGAACACTGAAGCTTTCTTT. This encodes CASSLTTENMNTEAFF. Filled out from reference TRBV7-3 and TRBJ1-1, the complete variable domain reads GAGVSQTPSNKVTEKGKYVELRCDPISGHTALYWYRQSLGQGPEFLIYFQGTGAADDSGLPNDRFFAVRPEGSVSTLKIQRTERGDSAVYLCASSLTTENMNTEAFFGQGTRLTVV.

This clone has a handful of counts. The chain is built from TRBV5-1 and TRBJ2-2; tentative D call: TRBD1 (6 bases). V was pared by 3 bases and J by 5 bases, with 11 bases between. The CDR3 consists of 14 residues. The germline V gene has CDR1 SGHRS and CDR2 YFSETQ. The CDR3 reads CASSSFQGTGELFF. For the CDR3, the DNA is TGCGCCAGCAGCTCCTTTCAGGGGACCGGGGAGCTGTTTTTT.

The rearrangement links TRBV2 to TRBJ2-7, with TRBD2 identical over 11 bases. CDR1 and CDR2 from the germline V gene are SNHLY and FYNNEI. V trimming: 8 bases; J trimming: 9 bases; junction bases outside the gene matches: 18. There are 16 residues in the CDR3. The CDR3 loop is CASGELAGVGPSVQYF. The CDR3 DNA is TGTGCCAGCGGGGAACTAGCGGGAGTGGGACCCTCGGTGCAGTACTTC.

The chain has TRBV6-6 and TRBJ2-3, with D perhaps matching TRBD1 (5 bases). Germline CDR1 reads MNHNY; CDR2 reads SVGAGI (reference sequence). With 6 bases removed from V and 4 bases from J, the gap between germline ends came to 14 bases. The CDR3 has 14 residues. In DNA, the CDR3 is TGTGCCAGCAGCCCCGGGTGGGGCGCAGATACGCAGTATTTT. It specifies CASSPGWGADTQYF.